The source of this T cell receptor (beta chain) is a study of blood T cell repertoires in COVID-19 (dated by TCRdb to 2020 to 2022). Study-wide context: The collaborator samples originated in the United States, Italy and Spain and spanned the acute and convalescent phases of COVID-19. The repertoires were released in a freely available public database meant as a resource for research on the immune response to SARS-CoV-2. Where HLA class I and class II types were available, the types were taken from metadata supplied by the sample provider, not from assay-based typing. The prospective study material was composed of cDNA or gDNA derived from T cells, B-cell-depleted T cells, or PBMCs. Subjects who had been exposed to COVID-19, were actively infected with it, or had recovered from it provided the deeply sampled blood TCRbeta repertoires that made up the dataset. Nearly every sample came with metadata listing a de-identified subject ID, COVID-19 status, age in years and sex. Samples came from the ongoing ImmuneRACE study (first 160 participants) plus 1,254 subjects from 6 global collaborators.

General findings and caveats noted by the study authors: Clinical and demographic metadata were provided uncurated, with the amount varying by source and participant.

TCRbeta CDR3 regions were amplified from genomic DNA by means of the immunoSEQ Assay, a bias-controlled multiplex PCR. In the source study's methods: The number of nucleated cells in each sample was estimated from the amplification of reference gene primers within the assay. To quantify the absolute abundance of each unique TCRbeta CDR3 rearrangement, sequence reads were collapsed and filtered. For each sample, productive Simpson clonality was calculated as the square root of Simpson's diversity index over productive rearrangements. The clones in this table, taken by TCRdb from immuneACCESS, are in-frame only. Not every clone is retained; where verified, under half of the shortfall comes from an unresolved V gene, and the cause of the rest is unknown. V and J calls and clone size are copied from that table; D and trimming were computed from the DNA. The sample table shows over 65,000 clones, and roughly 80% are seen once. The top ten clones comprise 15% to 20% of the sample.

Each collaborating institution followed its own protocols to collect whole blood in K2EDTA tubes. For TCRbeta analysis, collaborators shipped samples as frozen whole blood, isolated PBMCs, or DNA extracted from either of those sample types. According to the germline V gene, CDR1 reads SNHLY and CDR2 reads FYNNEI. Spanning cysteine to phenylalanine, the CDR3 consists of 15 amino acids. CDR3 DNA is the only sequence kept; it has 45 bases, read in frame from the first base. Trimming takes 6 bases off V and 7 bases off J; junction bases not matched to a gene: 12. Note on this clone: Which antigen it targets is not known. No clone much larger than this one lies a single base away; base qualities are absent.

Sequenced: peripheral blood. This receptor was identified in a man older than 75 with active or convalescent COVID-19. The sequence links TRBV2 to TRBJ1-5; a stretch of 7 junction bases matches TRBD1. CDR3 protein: CASRYFTGEDQPQHF. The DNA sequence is TGTGCCAGCAGGTATTTTACAGGGGAGGACCAGCCCCAGCATTTT.